This TCR beta chain was observed in a study of cytomegalovirus exposure and HLA in healthy donors (dated by TCRdb to the late 2010s). About the investigation overall: An earlier analysis of some 600 of the donors reported 276 Gb of sequence data and approximately 120 million unique TCR beta sequences obtained from around 170 million T cells. An early release that covered fewer than 750 HLA-typed donors contained approximately 300 gigabases of sequencing data and about 84 million unique TCR sequences. Among the roughly 400 genotyped donors, around 81% belonged to the genetic ancestry cluster associated with self-reported Caucasian donors. The aim of the study was to test whether cataloging public T cell receptors could identify signatures of past pathogen exposure. The study used immunosequencing to profile the T cell repertoires of hundreds of subjects and linked those repertoires to cytomegalovirus serostatus. In addition to the first cohort of 650 to 750 subjects, a separate validation cohort of 120 different subjects was used. High-throughput TCR immunosequencing, statistical association of individual TCRs with disease status, and machine learning were combined to predict cytomegalovirus infection status. A later analysis re-examined previously published TCR beta repertoires from over 500 donors and added high-resolution HLA genotyping to investigate patterns of TCR occurrence. In the later analysis, no new phenotypic data were used to find candidate immune exposures; instead, reliance was placed on TCR beta sequences and their occurrence across donors. To decide whether each TCR beta V gene segment behaved as functional or pseudogenic, an earlier analysis of approximately 600 of the donors relied on high-throughput TCR beta sequencing. Donor age, sex, ethnicity and CMV serostatus were collected together with the repertoire data. In a later genetic analysis, genome-wide SNP genotypes for about 65% of the 666 donors were used, and that subset was treated as a discovery cohort. All discovery cohort repertoires had been generated using a single sequencing platform. HLA typing covered class I and class II loci at four-digit resolution. Typing coverage differed by locus: A, B, C, DRB1 and DQB1 were typed in about 620-630 donors, DQA1 in about 550, DPA1 in nearly 610, and DPB1 in 472. Four to six DR-DQ haplotypes were handled as single units for association and clustering, since linkage in the cohort was strong. Among 398 genotyped donors of the cohort, an average of around 220,000 unique TCR beta nucleotide sequences was sequenced per donor, of which 15% to 20% were non-productive.

In regard to this clone: What this receptor recognizes is not known. Base qualities are not recorded, but no much larger clone differs from it by a single base.

The cohort was made up of under 800 healthy bone marrow donors. At the time of sampling, every cohort member was nominally healthy, though immune exposures that went unrecorded were likely present. The donor tested CMV seropositive, placing the donor among the 290 or so seropositive members of the cohort. A peripheral blood sample was provided by each donor, and peripheral blood mononuclear cells were used for TCR beta sequencing. The Qiagen DNeasy Blood Extraction Kit was used to extract genomic DNA from the blood cell samples. The library relied on the immunoSEQ multiplex PCR assay. For the multiplex PCR, a mixture combining 60 forward primers for TCR Vbeta segments and 13 reverse primers for TCR Jbeta segments was used. Amplification of the CDR3 region of rearranged TCR beta genes was performed with a multiplex PCR assay on genomic DNA. The amplified TCR beta libraries were sequenced on the Illumina HiSeq System as 87-base-pair reads. The paper's processing steps were these. In a later analysis, tens of millions of unique TCR beta chains were counted across the 650 to 700 repertoires, and roughly 10 million of these chains were shared by at least two donors. To remove PCR and sequencing errors, raw reads were error-corrected and collapsed into unique sequences using a nearest-neighbor algorithm that merged closely related sequences. To assign V, D and J gene segments, CDR3 sequences were aligned to IMGT reference sequences. For a sequence to be retained, a match of at least six nucleotides was required to both a V gene segment and a J gene segment. A rearrangement was called productive if the CDR3 had no stop codons and remained in frame with V and J, and every other rearrangement was called non-productive. Following IMGT convention, CDR3 was defined as the stretch from the second conserved V-encoded cysteine up to the conserved J-encoded phenylalanine. Sequences without an unambiguous match to a single V gene segment were excluded from the earlier analysis of several hundred of the donors. An earlier analysis of approximately 590 of the donors called V segments functional above 56.7% productive rearrangements and segregating when the between-donor standard deviation exceeded 5%. A statistical classification framework was built for diagnosing cytomegalovirus status from the catalog of TCR beta chain sequences. In a later analysis, V and J genes were assigned by comparing TCR nucleotide sequences against IMGT/GENE-DB human TR gene sequences. The TCRdist pipeline was used in a later analysis to assign CDR3 sequences and most-parsimonious VDJ recombination scenarios. In a later analysis, each TCR beta chain was defined by its CDR3 amino acid sequence together with its V-gene family, and reads without a unique V-gene family were excluded. As a way to deal with suspected cross-contamination and a sequencing artifact, a later analysis dropped 450 to 600 nucleotide sequences that were highly shared and had low generation probability. For each public chain, a later analysis derived a clonal expansion index from normalized ranks of inferred template counts within each repertoire. In a later analysis, generation probabilities were computed using a VDJ recombination model fitted to out-of-frame rearrangements, and the results were checked against IGoR. A later analysis scored TCR-TCR, TCR-HLA and TCR-CMV co-occurrence with hypergeometric tests, applying a repertoire-size bias correction to TCR pairs. In a later analysis, false discovery rates were estimated by permuting HLA or CMV assignments 20 times. In a later analysis, co-occurring TCRs were grouped with DBSCAN, and TCRdist sequence similarity was added when clustering was performed within HLA-allele-positive subsets. Repertoires with fewer than 30,000 or more than 120,000 public chains, plus five repertoires with anomalous nucleotide sharing, were excluded from co-occurrence clustering. The table comes from immuneACCESS by way of TCRdb, which keeps in-frame sequences with V and J called. Part of the clones is missing from these tables; in studies checked, under half for an unresolved V gene and the rest for unknown reasons. The D gene and trimming were derived from the DNA, and the V and J assignments and clone size from that table. The sample yields 100,000 or so clones; 75% to 80% were counted once. Of the sample, about 4.6% falls within the top ten clones.

The germline V end is reduced by 5 bases and the J end by 0 bases; junction bases left unmatched: 7. From its cysteine to its phenylalanine, the CDR3 spans 16 amino acids. Here the CDR3 DNA is all that survives: 48 bases in frame from base 1. CDR1 SEHNR and CDR2 FQNEAQ are derived from the germline V gene (reference sequence). Study-wide findings and limitations: According to the authors, the approach could potentially be generalized to other disease states and immunological phenotypes. A later analysis found that TCR association rates varied across HLA loci, with DRB1 alleles showing the most associated TCRs and HLA-C alleles the fewest. The 87-base-pair reads could not distinguish some IMGT-functional V segments, including TRBV6-2 and TRBV6-3, so those segments were excluded. The sequencing pipeline was judged likely to have produced a cluster of highly shared sequence variants as a technical artifact. A later analysis found that most CMV-associated TCR beta chains appeared HLA-restricted, with HLA associations seemingly driven largely by CMV exposure. A later analysis reported that several top co-occurrence clusters appeared linked to parvovirus B19, influenza, CMV and Epstein-Barr virus. Compared with the 666-donor mean, donors in an Asian-associated ancestry cluster had fewer N-insertions in productive TCRs, according to a later genetic analysis. Roughly uniform sequencing depth across donors was assumed in presence/absence analyses, although this assumption may not hold. In a later analysis, HLA-associated TCR beta chains were found to be more clonally expanded and to have lower generation probabilities than equally common non-associated chains. In a later analysis, some 17,000 TCR beta sequences were associated with specific HLA alleles at a false discovery rate of 0.05. In an earlier analysis of about 550 of the donors, most TCR beta V segments were observed in productive rearrangements about 87% or about 30% of the time, broadly matching IMGT annotations. The only immune exposure information available for the cohort was CMV serostatus. Three of the identified cytomegalovirus-associated TCR beta chains were confirmed in vitro to be specific for cytomegalovirus antigens. In this cohort, only TCR beta chains were sequenced, and detectable features were limited by the absence of alpha or paired-chain data. The earlier analysis of a few hundred of the donors excluded 15 to 20 rarely observed V segments, including chromosome 9 orphons, because counts were too low. When HLA alleles, especially DR and DQ, strongly co-occurred, TCR associations were difficult to assign to individual alleles. V-gene and J-gene trimming of TCR beta chains was associated with a missense DCLRE1C variant in a later genetic analysis, and the association was replicated in an independent cohort. Linkage disequilibrium might explain the correlated functional status among segregating V segments, but an unknown experimental factor could not be ruled out. A further reported finding was that TCR beta sequences accurately predicted the HLA-A and HLA-B alleles for most subjects in the first cohort. The study gave a list of about 160 TCR beta chains associated with cytomegalovirus. The classifier was reported to diagnose cytomegalovirus status with high specificity and sensitivity in both the original and validation cohorts. Most TCR sequences were seen in very few donors, while some public TCRs were found in many individuals. HLA typing was unavailable for some donors at each locus, so association tests used only the typed subset.

The origin of this receptor is a woman aged 40 to 49 in good health and CMV-seropositive. The rearrangement joined TRBV7-9 to TRBJ1-3, with 7 middle bases fitting TRBD1. The sample comprised PBMCs. DNA sequence: TGTGCCAGCAGCCTTGGACAGGTTAACTCTGGAAACACCATATATTTT. It is translated as CASSLGQVNSGNTIYF.